The next 18 T cell receptor beta chains were all read from a single sample in a study of T cell changes during pregnancy in multiple sclerosis. The repertoire was sequenced with immunoSEQ multiplex PCR; TCRdb's copy has only in-frame clones and lacks some. The sample includes 40,000 to 50,000 clones, around 84% of them seen just once. The input for sequencing was CD4+ T cells from peripheral blood mononuclear cells, taken before pregnancy. The receptor set was obtained from a female donor with multiple sclerosis, enrolled in a pregnancy study.

The chain combines TRBV2 with TRBJ1-5; D is perhaps TRBD1 (5 bases). CDR1 is SNHLY, CDR2 FYNNEI, per germline. This CDR3 has 15 amino acids. Trimming removed 4 bases at V and 4 bases at J, with 14 bases between. The CDR3 loop is CASSVFEDKNQPQHF. DNA for the CDR3: TGTGCCAGCAGTGTTTTCGAGGACAAAAATCAGCCCCAGCATTTT.

The J gene is TRBJ2-2, the V gene TRBV6-6; 8 positions match TRBD1. This CDR3 region has 15 residues. Per germline, CDR1 MNHNY and CDR2 SVGAGI (reference sequence). V shed 6 bases, J shed 1 base, and the junction held 4 bases outside the gene matches. Here the CDR3 DNA reads TGTGCCAGCAGGCCCGGGACAGGGAACACCGGGGAGCTGTTTTTT. This encodes CASRPGTGNTGELFF.

In DNA form, the CDR3 reads TGTGCCAGCAGTGCTGAGGAGAATCAGCCCCAGCATTTT. Amino acids: CASSAEENQPQHF. The J gene is TRBJ1-5, the V gene TRBV6-4; D gene unclear. V gave up 4 bases and J gave up 4 bases, with 8 bases separating them. Germline loops: CDR1 MRHNA, CDR2 SNTAGT. CDR3 length: 13 amino acids.

The chain recombines TRBV7-9 with TRBJ1-1; D gene ambiguous. Germline CDR1 is SEHNR and CDR2 is FQNEAQ (reference sequence). The germline V and J ends were trimmed by 0 bases and 0 bases, with 14 bases remaining between them. CDR3 size: 17 residues. The CDR3 reads CASSLARVFQMNTEAFF. In DNA form, the CDR3 reads TGTGCCAGCAGCTTAGCGAGGGTTTTCCAAATGAACACTGAAGCTTTCTTT. The full variable domain, with the rest looked up from reference TRBV7-9 and TRBJ1-1, is DTGVSQNPRHKITKRGQNVTFRCDPISEHNRLYWYRQTLGQGPEFLTYFQNEAQLEKSRLLSDRFSAERPKGSFSTLEIQRTEQGDSAMYLCASSLARVFQMNTEAFFGQGTRLTVV.

This rearrangement joins TRBV30 to TRBJ2-5, with 9 bases matching TRBD2. The CDR3 has 14 residues. Per the germline V gene, CDR1 is GTSNPN and CDR2 is SVGIG (reference sequence). V lost 4 bases to trimming and J lost 4 bases; unmatched junction nucleotides: 7. The CDR3 is CAWNAGGLRETQYF. CDR3 sequence (DNA): TGTGCCTGGAATGCGGGAGGGCTTAGAGAGACCCAGTACTTC.

V gene TRBV7-9 combines with J gene TRBJ1-1, with D perhaps TRBD1 (5 bases). Germline V CDR1 and CDR2: SEHNR, FQNEAQ (reference sequence). This CDR3 region has 16 residues. The V gene lost 5 bases and the J gene lost 0 bases, with 16 bases spanning the gap. CDR3: CASSRAGRSLNTEAFF. CDR3 nucleotides: TGTGCCAGCAGCCGGGCAGGGCGGTCCCTGAACACTGAAGCTTTCTTT. Supplemented by reference TRBV7-9 and TRBJ1-1, the full variable domain reads DTGVSQNPRHKITKRGQNVTFRCDPISEHNRLYWYRQTLGQGPEFLTYFQNEAQLEKSRLLSDRFSAERPKGSFSTLEIQRTEQGDSAMYLCASSRAGRSLNTEAFFGQGTRLTVV.

This clone was seen once. The rearrangement uses TRBV7-6 and TRBJ2-1; weak D call: TRBD2 (5 bases). Germline assignment: CDR1 SGHVS and CDR2 FNYEAQ. Deletions cut 5 bases from V and 6 bases from J, with 17 bases between. The CDR3 is 15 residues long. The CDR3 protein is CASSPPPIRGNEQFF. CDR3 DNA sequence: TGTGCCAGCAGCCCACCCCCTATACGGGGCAATGAGCAGTTCTTC.

This clone is termed medium-sized (0.01 to 0.1%). J is TRBJ1-6 and V is TRBV7-9, with 7 bases matching TRBD1. V shed 3 bases, J shed 11 bases, and the junction held 7 bases outside the gene matches. This CDR3 has 14 amino acids. Germline-derived CDR1 and CDR2 are SEHNR and FQNEAQ (reference sequence). Here the CDR3 DNA reads TGTGCCAGCAGCTTCGGACAGGTCCGGCCACCCCTCCACTTT. Amino acid sequence: CASSFGQVRPPLHF.

The gene calls are TRBV18 and TRBJ1-1; D is unclear. Between the trimmed V and J ends, which lost 2 bases and 3 bases, there was a span of 10 bases. CDR3 length equals 14 residues. Germline loops: CDR1 KGHSH, CDR2 LQKENI. CDR3 DNA sequence: TGTGCCAGCTCACCAAACCAGAGGGACACTGAAGCTTTCTTT. Translated: CASSPNQRDTEAFF.

CDR3 region: CASSNGTGNEKLFF. CDR3 nucleotide sequence: TGTGCCAGCAGCAACGGGACAGGAAATGAAAAACTGTTTTTT. This chain uses TRBV21-1 with TRBJ1-4; the table's D call, TRBD1, has no DNA check behind it. TRBV21-1 is described as a pseudogene. There are 14 residues in the CDR3.

This sequence joins TRBV19 and TRBJ1-3; TRBD1 might be the D (5 bases). The germline V gene has CDR1 LNHDA and CDR2 SQIVND (reference sequence). V shed 7 bases and J shed 4 bases, with 14 bases lying between them. This CDR3 comprises 14 residues. CDR3 protein: CASNGRVSGNTIYF. For the CDR3, the DNA is TGTGCCAGTAACGGCAGGGTATCAGGAAACACCATATATTTT.

The V and J genes are TRBV10-3 and TRBJ2-7; TRBD2 matches at 9 bases. CDR1 and CDR2 from the germline V gene are ENHRY and SYGVKD. The CDR3 spans 13 residues. V lost 5 bases, J lost 6 bases, and 5 bases stayed unmatched. CDR3 sequence reads: CAISLAGEGEQYF. CDR3 DNA: TGTGCCATCAGTTTAGCGGGGGAAGGCGAGCAGTACTTC.

The J gene is TRBJ2-1, the V gene TRBV29-1; D is possibly TRBD2 (6 bases). The CDR3 loop spans 11 amino acids. The germline V gene has CDR1 SQVTM and CDR2 ANQGSEA. Trimming left V 4 bases short and J 5 bases short, with 6 bases between. In DNA, the CDR3 is TGCAGCGTTGGGGGGGACAATGAGCAGTTCTTC. It yields the protein CSVGGDNEQFF.

V usage is TRBV10-1 and J usage is TRBJ2-7; 10 nucleotides match TRBD2. V trimming: 0 bases; J trimming: 5 bases; junction bases outside the gene matches: 7. Germline lookup yields CDR1 WNHNN and CDR2 SYGVQD (reference sequence). The CDR3 is made up of 16 amino acids. CDR3: CASSESQLAGRDEQYF. The CDR3, as DNA: TGCGCCAGCAGTGAGTCGCAACTAGCGGGAAGGGACGAGCAGTACTTC.

The CDR3 bases are TGTGCCAGCAGCTTAGTCTCCGGGACATACACCGGGGAGCTGTTTTTT. It encodes CASSLVSGTYTGELFF. The chain links TRBV7-9 to TRBJ2-2, with a tentative D call TRBD1 (6 bases). The CDR3 covers 16 residues. From germline, CDR1 is SEHNR and CDR2 FQNEAQ (reference sequence). V was clipped by 1 base and J by 3 bases, with 12 bases between them.

The J gene is TRBJ1-1, the V gene TRBV7-2; no clear D. The CDR3 loop spans 13 amino acids. Trimming stripped 1 base from V and 4 bases from J, with 7 bases between. Germline V gene sequence: CDR1 SGHTA, CDR2 FQGNSA. Written as DNA, the CDR3 is TGTGCCAGCAGCTTAGGAGTCGGCACTGAAGCTTTCTTT. Amino acids: CASSLGVGTEAFF.

Only one count was recorded for this clone. V gene TRBV5-5 combines with J gene TRBJ1-3; D ambiguous. The V gene's germline CDR1 is SGHKS and CDR2 YYEKEE (reference sequence). Deletions cut 1 base from V and 4 bases from J, with 12 bases between. The CDR3 is 15 residues long. In DNA form, the CDR3 reads TGTGCCAGCAGCTTGAGTACGCGAGGAGGAAACACCATATATTTT. This codes for CASSLSTRGGNTIYF.

The chain joins TRBV30 to TRBJ2-7; the D gene is possibly TRBD1 (5 bases). Germline loops: CDR1 GTSNPN, CDR2 SVGIG (reference sequence). The CDR3 covers 14 residues. Trimming took off 0 bases at V and 7 bases at J, with 16 bases between the two ends. DNA for the CDR3: TGTGCCTGGAGTGTGGCAGGGATACGTGAAGAGCAGTACTTC. It codes for CAWSVAGIREEQYF. The whole variable domain, filled in from reference TRBV30 and TRBJ2-7, reads SQTIHQWPATLVQPVGSPLSLECTVEGTSNPNLYWYRQAAGRGLQLLFYSVGIGQISSEVPQNLSASRPQDRQFILSSKKLLLSDSGFYLCAWSVAGIREEQYFGPGTRLTVT.